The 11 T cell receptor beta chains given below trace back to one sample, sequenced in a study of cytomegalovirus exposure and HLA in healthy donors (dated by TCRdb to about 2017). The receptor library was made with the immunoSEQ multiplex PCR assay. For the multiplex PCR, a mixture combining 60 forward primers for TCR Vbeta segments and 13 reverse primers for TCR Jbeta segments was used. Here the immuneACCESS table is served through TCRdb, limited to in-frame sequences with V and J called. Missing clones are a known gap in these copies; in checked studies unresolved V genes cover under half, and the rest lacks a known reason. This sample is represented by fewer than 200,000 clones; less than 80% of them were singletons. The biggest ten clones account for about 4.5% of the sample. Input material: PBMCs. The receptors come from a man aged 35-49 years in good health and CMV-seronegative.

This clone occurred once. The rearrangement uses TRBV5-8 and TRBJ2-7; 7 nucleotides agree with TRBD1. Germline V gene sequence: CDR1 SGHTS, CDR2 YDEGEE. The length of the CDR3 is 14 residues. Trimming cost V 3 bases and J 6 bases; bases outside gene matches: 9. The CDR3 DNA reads TGTGCCAGCAGCTGGGGACAGTCACCTGGCGAGCAGTACTTC. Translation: CASSWGQSPGEQYF.

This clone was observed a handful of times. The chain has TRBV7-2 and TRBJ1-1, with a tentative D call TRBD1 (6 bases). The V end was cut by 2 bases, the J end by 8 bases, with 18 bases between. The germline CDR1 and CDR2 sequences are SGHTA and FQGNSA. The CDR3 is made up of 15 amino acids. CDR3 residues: CASSLKTGPRTEAFF. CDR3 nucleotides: TGTGCCAGCAGCTTAAAGACAGGACCCAGGACGGAAGCTTTCTTT.

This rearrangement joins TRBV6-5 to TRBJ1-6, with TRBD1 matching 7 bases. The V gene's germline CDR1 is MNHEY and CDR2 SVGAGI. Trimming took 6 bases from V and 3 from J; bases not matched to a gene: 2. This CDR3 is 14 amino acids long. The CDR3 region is CASSRDSYNSPLHF. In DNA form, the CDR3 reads TGTGCCAGCAGCCGGGACAGCTATAATTCACCCCTCCACTTT.

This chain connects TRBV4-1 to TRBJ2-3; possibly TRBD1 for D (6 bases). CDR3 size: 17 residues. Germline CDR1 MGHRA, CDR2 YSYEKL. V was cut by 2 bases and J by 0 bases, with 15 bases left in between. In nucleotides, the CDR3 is TGCGCCAGCAGCCAAAGGTCAGGGGATGATAGCACAGATACGCAGTATTTT. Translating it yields CASSQRSGDDSTDTQYF.

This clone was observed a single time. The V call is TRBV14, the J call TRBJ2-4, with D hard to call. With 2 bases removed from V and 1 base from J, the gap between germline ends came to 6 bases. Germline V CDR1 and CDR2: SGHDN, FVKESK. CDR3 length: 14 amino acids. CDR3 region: CASSQSVAKNIQYF. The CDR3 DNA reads TGTGCCAGCAGCCAATCGGTCGCCAAAAACATTCAGTACTTC.

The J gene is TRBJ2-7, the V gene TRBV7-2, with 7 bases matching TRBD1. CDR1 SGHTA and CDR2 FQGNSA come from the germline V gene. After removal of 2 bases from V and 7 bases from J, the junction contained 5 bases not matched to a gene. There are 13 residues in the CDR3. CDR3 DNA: TGTGCCAGCAGCTTAAACAGGGGCTGGGAGCAGTACTTC. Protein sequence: CASSLNRGWEQYF.

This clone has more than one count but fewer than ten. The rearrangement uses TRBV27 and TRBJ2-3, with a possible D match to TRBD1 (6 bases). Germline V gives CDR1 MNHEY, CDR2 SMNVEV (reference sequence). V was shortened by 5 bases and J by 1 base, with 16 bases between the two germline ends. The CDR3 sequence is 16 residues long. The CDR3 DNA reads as TGTGCCAGCAGTCCTTTAGGGGGTTCGGGCACAGATACGCAGTATTTT. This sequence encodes CASSPLGGSGTDTQYF.

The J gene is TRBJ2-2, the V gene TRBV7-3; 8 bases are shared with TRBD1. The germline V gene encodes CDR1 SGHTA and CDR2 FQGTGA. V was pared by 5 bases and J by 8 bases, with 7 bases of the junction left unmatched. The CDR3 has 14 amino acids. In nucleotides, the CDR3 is TGTGCCAGCAGCGTTACAGGGGGGATAGGGGAGCTGTTTTTT. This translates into CASSVTGGIGELFF. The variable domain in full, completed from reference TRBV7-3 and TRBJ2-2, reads GAGVSQTPSNKVTEKGKYVELRCDPISGHTALYWYRQSLGQGPEFLIYFQGTGAADDSGLPNDRFFAVRPEGSVSTLKIQRTERGDSAVYLCASSVTGGIGELFFGEGSRLTVL.

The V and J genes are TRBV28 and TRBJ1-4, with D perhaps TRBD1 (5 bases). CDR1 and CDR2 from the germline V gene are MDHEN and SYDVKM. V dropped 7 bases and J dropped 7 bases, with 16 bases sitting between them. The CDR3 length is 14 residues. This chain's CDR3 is CASTMGGSSEKLFF. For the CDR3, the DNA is TGTGCCAGCACCATGGGGGGGTCTAGTGAAAAACTGTTTTTT.

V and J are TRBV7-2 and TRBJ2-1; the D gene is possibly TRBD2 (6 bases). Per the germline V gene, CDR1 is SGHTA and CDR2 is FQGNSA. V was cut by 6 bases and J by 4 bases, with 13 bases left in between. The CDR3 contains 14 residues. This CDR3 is CASSWGLRYNEQFF. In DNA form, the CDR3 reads TGTGCCAGCAGTTGGGGACTCAGGTACAATGAGCAGTTCTTC.

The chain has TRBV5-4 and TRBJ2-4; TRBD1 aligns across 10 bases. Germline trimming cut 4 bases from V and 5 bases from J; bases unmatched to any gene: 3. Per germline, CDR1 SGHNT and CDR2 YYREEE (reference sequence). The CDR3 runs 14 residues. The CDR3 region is CASSGTGVENIQYF. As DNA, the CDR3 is TGTGCCAGCAGCGGGACAGGGGTGGAAAACATTCAGTACTTC.